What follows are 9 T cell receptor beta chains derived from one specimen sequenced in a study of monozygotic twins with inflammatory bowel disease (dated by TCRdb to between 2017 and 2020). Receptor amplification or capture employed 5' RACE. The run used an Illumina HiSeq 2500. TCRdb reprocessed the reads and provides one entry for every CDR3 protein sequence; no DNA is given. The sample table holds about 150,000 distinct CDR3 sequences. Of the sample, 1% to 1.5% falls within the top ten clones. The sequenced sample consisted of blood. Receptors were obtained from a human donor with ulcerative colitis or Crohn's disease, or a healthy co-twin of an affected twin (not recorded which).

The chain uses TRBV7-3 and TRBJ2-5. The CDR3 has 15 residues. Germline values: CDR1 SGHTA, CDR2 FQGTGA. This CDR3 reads CASSLRGSSPETQYF.

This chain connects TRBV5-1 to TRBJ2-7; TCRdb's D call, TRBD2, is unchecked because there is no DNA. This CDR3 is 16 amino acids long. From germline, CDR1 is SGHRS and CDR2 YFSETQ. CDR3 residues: CASSPGLAGVMYEQYF.

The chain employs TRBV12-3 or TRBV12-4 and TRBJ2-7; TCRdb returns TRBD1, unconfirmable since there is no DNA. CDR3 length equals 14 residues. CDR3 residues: CASSLGGTIGEQYF.

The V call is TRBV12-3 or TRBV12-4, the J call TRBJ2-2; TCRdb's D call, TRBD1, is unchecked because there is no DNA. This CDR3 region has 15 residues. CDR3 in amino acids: CASIQFLQATGELFF.

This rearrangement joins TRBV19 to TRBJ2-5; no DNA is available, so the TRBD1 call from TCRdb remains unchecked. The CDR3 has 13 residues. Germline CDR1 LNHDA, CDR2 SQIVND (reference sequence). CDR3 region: CASGPGGQETQYF.

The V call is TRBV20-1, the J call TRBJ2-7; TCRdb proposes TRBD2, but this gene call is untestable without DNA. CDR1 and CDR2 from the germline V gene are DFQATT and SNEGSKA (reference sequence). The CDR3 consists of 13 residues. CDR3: CSARGLTIYEQYF.

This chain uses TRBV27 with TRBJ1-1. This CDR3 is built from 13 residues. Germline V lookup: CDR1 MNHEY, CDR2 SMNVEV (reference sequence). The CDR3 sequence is CASSFNSWTEAFF.

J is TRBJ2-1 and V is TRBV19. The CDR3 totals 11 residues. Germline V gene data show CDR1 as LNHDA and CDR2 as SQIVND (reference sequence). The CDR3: CASSIKNEQFF.

The CDR3 sequence is CASSQIQGSEAFF. The chain joins TRBV14 to TRBJ1-1; lacking DNA, the TRBD1 call made by TCRdb goes unchecked. The CDR3 is 13 amino acids. Per the germline V gene, CDR1 is SGHDN and CDR2 is FVKESK.